This T cell receptor (beta chain) was captured in a study of Ad26.COV2.S vaccination and SARS-CoV-2 variants. The assay was immunoSEQ multiplex PCR, and TCRdb's table has in-frame clones only and misses some. In the table there are about 440,000 clones, around nine tenths of which are singletons. As for treatment: about 20 received Ad26.COV2.S at low or high dose, single or two shots; several received placebo; per-sample allocation not given. Collection of the samples took place on day 63 after the first injection of vaccine or placebo. This clone occurred a few times. Its antigen is as yet unknown. Points from the study as a whole: Vaccine recipients had higher spike-specific TCR breadth than placebo recipients. Non-spike TCR breadth was similar in vaccine and placebo recipients. The analyses of TCR breadth and depth may have understated the size of total T cell responses.

The sample in question was peripheral blood, obtained in a trial of Ad26.COV2.S vaccine versus placebo. This clonotype originated in a person aged 18 to 65 who received the Ad26.COV2.S COVID-19 vaccine or a placebo.

The CDR3 coding sequence is TGTGCCAGCAGTTCGGCAGGTACCTATGGCTACACCTTC. Translating it yields CASSSAGTYGYTF. The chain uses TRBV6-5 and TRBJ1-2; D is ambiguous. In germline, CDR1 is MNHEY, CDR2 SVGAGI. The CDR3 has 13 amino acids. Trimming left V 4 bases short and J 4 bases short, with 10 bases between.